This T cell receptor beta chain was identified in a study of spatial heterogeneity in lung cancer. The study's findings and limits: Counts of expanded alpha and beta TCRs within tumors tracked the tumor nonsynonymous mutation count.

Indicated time point: sample taken at primary tumor resection. This clonotype showed up just a few times. What it recognizes is unknown. The CDR3 extends over 14 amino acids. Germline CDR1 SGHVS, CDR2 FQNEAQ. The V and J ends lost 1 base and 5 bases respectively, with 11 bases between them. All TCR cDNA molecules were individually tagged with a unique molecular identifier. TCRdb processed the 5' RACE reads anew with MiXCR; each CDR3 protein has one entry. The sample lists over 2,500 distinct CDR3 sequences, 2.5% to 4% occurring once. This clonotype was obtained from a male donor with early-stage non-small cell lung cancer. The sample was lung tumor tissue, taken at surgery. This chain links TRBV7-8 with TRBJ2-5; no definite D call. CDR3 sequence reads: CASSLDLAAETQYF. The CDR3, as DNA: TGTGCCAGCAGCTTAGATCTGGCCGCCGAGACCCAGTACTTC.